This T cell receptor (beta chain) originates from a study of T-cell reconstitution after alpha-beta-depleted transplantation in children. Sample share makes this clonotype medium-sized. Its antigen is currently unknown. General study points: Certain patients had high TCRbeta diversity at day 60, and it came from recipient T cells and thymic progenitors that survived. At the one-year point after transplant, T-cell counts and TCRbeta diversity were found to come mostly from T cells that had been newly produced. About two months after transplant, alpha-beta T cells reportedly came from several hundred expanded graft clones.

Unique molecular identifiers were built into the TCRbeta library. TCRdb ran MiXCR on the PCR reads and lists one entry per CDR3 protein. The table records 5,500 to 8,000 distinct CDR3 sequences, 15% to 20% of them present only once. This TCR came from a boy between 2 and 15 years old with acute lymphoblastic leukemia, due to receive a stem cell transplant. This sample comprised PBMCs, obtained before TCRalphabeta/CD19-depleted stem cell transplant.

This CDR3 is CASSFWTSGGRTDTQYF. CDR3 DNA: TGCGCCAGCAGCTTCTGGACTAGCGGGGGCCGCACAGATACGCAGTATTTT. The J gene is TRBJ2-3, the V gene TRBV5-1; 13 bases match TRBD2. In germline, CDR1 is SGHRS, CDR2 YFSETQ. J was trimmed by 1 base and V by 2 bases; bases with no gene match: 4. CDR3 length equals 17 residues.